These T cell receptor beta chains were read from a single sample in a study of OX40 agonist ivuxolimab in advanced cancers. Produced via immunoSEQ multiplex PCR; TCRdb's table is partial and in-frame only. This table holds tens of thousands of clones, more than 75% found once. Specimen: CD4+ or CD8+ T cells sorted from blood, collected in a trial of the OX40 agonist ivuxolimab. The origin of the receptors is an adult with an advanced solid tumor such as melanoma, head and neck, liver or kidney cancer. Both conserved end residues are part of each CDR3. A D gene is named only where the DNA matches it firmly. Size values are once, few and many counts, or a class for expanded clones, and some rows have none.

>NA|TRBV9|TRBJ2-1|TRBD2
TGTGCCAGCAGCGACAACTGGGCGGGGGATTTGAATGAGCAGTTCTTC
CASSDNWAGDLNEQFF
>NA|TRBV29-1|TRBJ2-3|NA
TGCAGCGTCGGGGCCCCCGGAACAGGAGATACGCAGTATTTT
CSVGAPGTGDTQYF
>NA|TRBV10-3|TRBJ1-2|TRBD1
TGTGCCATCAGTGAGTCGACAGGGGGGCCCCACTATGGCTACACCTTC
CAISESTGGPHYGYTF
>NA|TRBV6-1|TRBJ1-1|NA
TGTGCCAGCAGTGCGTTTCAGAGCCTGAACACTGAAGCTTTCTTT
CASSAFQSLNTEAFF
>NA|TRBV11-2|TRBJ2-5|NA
TGTGCCAGCAGCTCCACCGGGACTCCGAGGGAGACCCAGTACTTC
CASSSTGTPRETQYF
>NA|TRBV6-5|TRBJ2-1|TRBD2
TGTGCCAGCAGTTACTCGCTAGCGGGAGAGTTAGGTGAGCAGTTCTTC
CASSYSLAGELGEQFF
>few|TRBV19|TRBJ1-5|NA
TGTGCCAGTAGTATCTTGGACTTCAATCAGCCCCAGCATTTT
CASSILDFNQPQHF
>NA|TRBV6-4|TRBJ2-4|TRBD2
TGTGCCAGCAGTGACTCGGCTAGCGGGACTTTTCAGTACTTC
CASSDSASGTFQYF
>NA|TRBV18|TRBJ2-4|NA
TGTGCCAGCTCCGAGGGGAGTCAAAACATTCAGTACTTC
CASSEGSQNIQYF
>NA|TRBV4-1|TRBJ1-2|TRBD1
TGCGCCAGCAGCCACCGGGGACAGTCCCGGGGATTCACCTTC
CASSHRGQSRGFTF
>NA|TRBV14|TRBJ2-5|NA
TGTGCCAGCAGCCAACGACAGCCTCAAGAGACCCAGTACTTC
CASSQRQPQETQYF
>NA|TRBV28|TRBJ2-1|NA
TGTGCCAGCAGTTTATTCCAGGGATACAATGAGCAGTTCTTC
CASSLFQGYNEQFF
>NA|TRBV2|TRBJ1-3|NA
TGTGCCAGCAGTGAAGAGGTCCTTAGTGGAAACACCATATATTTT
CASSEEVLSGNTIYF
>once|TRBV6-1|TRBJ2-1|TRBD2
TGTGCCAGCATCGTAGCGGGGGGGAACAATGAGCAGTTCTTC
CASIVAGGNNEQFF
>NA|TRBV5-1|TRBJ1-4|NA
TGCGCCAGCAGCTGGGCAGGGACTGCCGATGAAAAACTGTTTTTT
CASSWAGTADEKLFF
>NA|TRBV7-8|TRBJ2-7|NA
TGTGCCAGCAGCTCGCTTAACTCACAGGGTATATATGAGTACGAGCAGTACTTC
CASSSLNSQGIYEYEQYF
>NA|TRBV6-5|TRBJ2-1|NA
TGTGCCAGCAGTACCCCGGGACCATCTTACAATGAGCAGTTCTTC
CASSTPGPSYNEQFF
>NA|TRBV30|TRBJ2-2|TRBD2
TGTGCCTGGACCCCCTATCGGACTAGCGGGAGGGGTACCGGGGAGCTGTTTTTT
CAWTPYRTSGRGTGELFF
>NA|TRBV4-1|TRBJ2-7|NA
TGCGCCAGCAGCCAAATCCGCGGGGAAACCTACGAGCAGTACTTC
CASSQIRGETYEQYF
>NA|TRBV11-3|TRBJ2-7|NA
TGTGCCAGCAGCTTATACGGGGGTTCCTACGAGCAGTACTTC
CASSLYGGSYEQYF
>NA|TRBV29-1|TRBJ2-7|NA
TGCAGCGTTGAAGAGGAGGGGAGCTCCTACGAGCAGTACTTC
CSVEEEGSSYEQYF
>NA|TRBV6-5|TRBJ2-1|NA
TGTGCCAGCAGTTACTCCCGGGACTCCCTAGGGGAGCAGTTCTTC
CASSYSRDSLGEQFF
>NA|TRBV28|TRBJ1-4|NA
TGTGCCAGCAGTCGGGCCCTCCGCGGCGAAAAACTGTTTTTT
CASSRALRGEKLFF